Presented here are 25 T cell receptor beta chains from one specimen sequenced in a study of blood T cell repertoires in COVID-19. Produced via immunoSEQ multiplex PCR; TCRdb's table is partial and in-frame only. Here the sample spans a few hundred thousand clones, 80% to 90% being singletons. Sample: peripheral blood. Receptor source: a man aged 55-75 years with acute or convalescent COVID-19.

The gene calls are TRBV5-1 and TRBJ1-2; TRBD1 matches at 8 bases. The CDR3 runs 16 residues. V trimming: 3 bases; J trimming: 2 bases; junction bases outside the gene matches: 9. Germline-derived CDR1 and CDR2 are SGHRS and YFSETQ. The CDR3 coding sequence is TGCGCCAGCAGCTCCCGGGGACAGGCCTCCAACTATGGCTACACCTTC. This encodes CASSSRGQASNYGYTF.

The V and J genes are TRBV10-1 and TRBJ2-3, with unresolved D. V was shortened by 6 bases and J by 3 bases, with 10 bases between the two germline ends. The CDR3 is 13 residues long. Per germline, CDR1 WNHNN and CDR2 SYGVQD (reference sequence). The CDR3 spells CASSLSSTDTQYF. The DNA of the CDR3 is TGCGCCAGCAGCCTTTCGTCGACAGATACGCAGTATTTT.

The chain couples TRBV3-1 (or the pseudogene TRBV3-2) to TRBJ2-3; 14 bases align to TRBD2. This CDR3 is 16 amino acids long. Germline V lookup: CDR1 LGHDT, CDR2 YNNKEL (reference sequence). V lost 0 bases to trimming and J lost 6 bases; unmatched junction nucleotides: 2. The CDR3 reads CASSQERLAGGDTQYF. The CDR3 nucleotides read TGTGCCAGCAGCCAAGAACGACTAGCGGGAGGGGATACGCAGTATTTT.

This chain joins TRBV19 and TRBJ1-5; weak D call: TRBD1 (5 bases). This CDR3 is 16 amino acids long. Looked up from germline, CDR1 is LNHDA and CDR2 is SQIVND (reference sequence). Deletions cut 6 bases from V and 6 bases from J, with 21 bases between. The CDR3 DNA sequence: TGTGCCAGTAGCCCCGGGGGTCAGGTTCAGATTCAGCCCCAGCATTTT. Its translation: CASSPGGQVQIQPQHF.

This clone was recorded only once. The chain links TRBV11-3 to TRBJ2-3, with D possibly being TRBD1 (6 bases). This CDR3 is 13 amino acids long. Germline V CDR1 and CDR2: SGHNT, YENEEA. V was pared by 8 bases and J by 2 bases, with 11 bases between. The CDR3 DNA follows: TGTGCCAGCTCGACAGGAGACACAGATACGCAGTATTTT. Its protein product is CASSTGDTDTQYF.

The chain carries TRBV5-6 and TRBJ1-2; D is possibly TRBD1 (5 bases). With 4 bases removed from V and 4 bases from J, the gap between germline ends came to 14 bases. The length of the CDR3 is 14 residues. Germline CDR1 and CDR2: SGHDT and YYEEEE. The CDR3 sequence: CASSRGTASYGYTF. CDR3 bases: TGTGCCAGCAGCCGTGGGACTGCGAGCTATGGCTACACCTTC.

J is TRBJ2-3 and V is TRBV7-3; TRBD2 agrees at 9 bases. CDR3 size: 16 residues. Germline CDR1 is SGHTA and CDR2 is FQGTGA. J lost 4 bases, V lost 3 bases, and 8 bases had no gene match. CDR3 residues: CASSFGGGASADTQYF. The CDR3, as DNA: TGTGCCAGCAGCTTTGGCGGGGGGGCCTCCGCAGATACGCAGTATTTT.

The V and J genes are TRBV18 and TRBJ1-1; no clear D gene. Between the trimmed V and J ends, which lost 0 bases and 4 bases, there was a span of 12 bases. This CDR3 is built from 15 residues. Germline CDR1 is KGHSH and CDR2 is LQKENI. CDR3 loop: CASSPPTLVATEAFF. The CDR3 DNA is TGTGCCAGCTCACCACCTACGTTAGTCGCCACTGAAGCTTTCTTT.

This clone was seen a single time. The sample contains more than one DNA sequence encoding this CDR3. This chain connects TRBV27 to TRBJ2-7; D gene uncertain. Deletions cut 0 bases from V and 2 bases from J, with 5 bases between. Germline CDR1 reads MNHEY; CDR2 reads SMNVEV (reference sequence). This CDR3 has 13 residues. The DNA of the CDR3 is TGTGCCAGCAGTTTATCGCCTACCTACGAGCAGTACTTC. Protein: CASSLSPTYEQYF.

This CDR3 reads CASSFREGGNTEAFF. The CDR3 DNA reads TGCGCCAGCAGCTTTCGGGAGGGTGGGAACACTGAAGCTTTCTTT. The chain combines TRBV4-1 with TRBJ1-1; D unclear. CDR1 and CDR2 from the germline V gene are MGHRA and YSYEKL. Trimming removed 5 bases at V and 1 base at J, with 14 bases between. The CDR3 consists of 15 residues.

This chain links TRBV11-3 with TRBJ2-1, with 10 bases that match TRBD1. The CDR3 totals 15 residues. The germline gives CDR1 SGHNT, CDR2 YENEEA. With V trimmed by 5 bases and J by 5 bases, 6 bases remained unmatched. The CDR3 loop is CASSTGTGANNEQFF. CDR3 nucleotides: TGTGCCAGCAGCACCGGGACAGGGGCCAACAATGAGCAGTTCTTC.

The chain links TRBV13 to TRBJ2-1; possibly TRBD1 for D (6 bases). The CDR3 sequence is 13 residues long. Germline loops: CDR1 PRHDT, CDR2 FYEKMQ (reference sequence). Trimming took 8 bases from V and 9 from J, leaving 17 bases between them. The DNA for the CDR3 is TGTGCCAGCTGTCAGAACAGGGACGGTGAGCAGTTCTTC. It specifies CASCQNRDGEQFF.

This clone came up a few times. J is TRBJ1-4 and V is TRBV29-1; maybe TRBD1 (5 bases). The CDR3 loop spans 13 amino acids. V gave up 4 bases and J gave up 1 base, with 7 bases separating them. Per the germline V gene, CDR1 is SQVTM and CDR2 is ANQGSEA. Here the CDR3 reads CSVAQGTNEKLFF. The CDR3 DNA is TGCAGCGTTGCTCAGGGAACTAATGAAAAACTGTTTTTT.

The chain recombines TRBV5-1 with TRBJ2-7; possible D gene TRBD1, 7 bases. V lost 3 bases and J 3 bases, leaving 16 bases between the germline ends. Germline V CDR1 and CDR2: SGHRS, YFSETQ. The CDR3 runs to 15 residues. CDR3 nucleotides: TGCGCCAGCAGCTGGGGGGACAGAAGGTACTACGAGCAGTACTTC. Translation gives CASSWGDRRYYEQYF.

The CDR3 spells CAISQTGTEVANTGELFF. The CDR3 DNA is TGTGCCATCAGCCAAACCGGGACAGAAGTCGCGAACACCGGGGAGCTGTTTTTT. This chain links TRBV10-3 with TRBJ2-2; TRBD1 matches at 7 bases. The V gene's germline CDR1 is ENHRY and CDR2 SYGVKD. V shed 6 bases, J shed 0 bases, and the junction held 13 bases outside the gene matches. CDR3 length equals 18 residues.

The chain recombines TRBV15 with TRBJ1-3; no definite D call. Germline CDR1 reads LNHNV; CDR2 reads YYDKDF (reference sequence). Deletions cut 0 bases from V and 2 bases from J, with 8 bases between. The CDR3 runs 15 residues. For the CDR3, the DNA is TGTGCCACCAGCAGAGATAGGAGGGCTGGAAACACCATATATTTT. Translation: CATSRDRRAGNTIYF.

This chain uses TRBV18 with TRBJ2-1; D may be TRBD2 (7 bases). This CDR3 spans 17 amino acids. Deletions cut 0 bases from V and 2 bases from J, with 14 bases between. Germline CDR1 reads KGHSH; CDR2 reads LQKENI. CDR3 sequence (DNA): TGTGCCAGCTCACCACCGCGGGGGCTTCCCACCTACAATGAGCAGTTCTTC. As protein: CASSPPRGLPTYNEQFF.

V is TRBV12-2 and J is TRBJ1-5; the D call TRBD1 from the table was never checked on the DNA. TRBV12-2 is termed a pseudogene. The CDR3 contains 17 residues. CDR3 sequence reads: CASRLDRPGQGSQPQHF. The CDR3 bases are TGTGCAAGTCGCTTAGATCGTCCGGGACAGGGGAGTCAGCCCCAGCATTTT.

The chain has TRBV21-1 and TRBJ2-1; the D call TRBD2 from the table was never checked on the DNA. TRBV21-1 is designated a pseudogene. The CDR3 runs 18 residues. In nucleotides, the CDR3 is TGTGCCAGCAGCAAAGGCGTGGGGAGGAGGCCCCATTACAATGAGCAGTTCTTC. This translates into CASSKGVGRRPHYNEQFF.

This rearrangement joins TRBV20-1 to TRBJ1-2; 8 bases are a match to TRBD1. CDR3 size: 12 residues. V lost 3 bases to trimming and J lost 7 bases; unmatched junction nucleotides: 4. Germline CDR1 reads DFQATT; CDR2 reads SNEGSKA (reference sequence). The CDR3 DNA is TGCAGTGCTAGTCAGGGGGCGGTTGGCTACACCTTC. Its protein product is CSASQGAVGYTF.

This chain links TRBV6-6 with TRBJ2-7; possibly TRBD2 for D (7 bases). Germline CDR1 is MNHNY and CDR2 is SVGAGI (reference sequence). Trimming left V 0 bases short and J 3 bases short, with 15 bases between. The CDR3 sequence is 16 residues long. CDR3 in DNA: TGTGCCAGCAGTTACTCGACACGGGGGGCCAGCTACGAGCAGTACTTC. Its translation: CASSYSTRGASYEQYF.

The CDR3 nucleotides read TGTGCCAGCGGCGCACAAGGGAGCTCTGGAAACACCATATATTTT. Residues: CASGAQGSSGNTIYF. This chain uses TRBV7-6 with TRBJ1-3; unclear D gene. V was cut by 8 bases and J by 0 bases, with 14 bases left in between. Germline lookup yields CDR1 SGHVS and CDR2 FNYEAQ. The CDR3 runs 15 residues.

The chain recombines TRBV7-2 with TRBJ2-7; possibly TRBD1 for D (6 bases). Germline V gives CDR1 SGHTA, CDR2 FQGNSA. CDR3 length equals 15 residues. V was trimmed by 1 base and J by 7 bases, leaving 17 bases between them. Here the CDR3 reads CASSLEGQGLREQYF. CDR3 DNA sequence: TGTGCCAGCAGCTTAGAGGGGCAGGGGCTGAGGGAGCAGTACTTC.

V and J are TRBV4-3 and TRBJ2-1, with TRBD2 as a possible D gene (6 bases). The germline gives CDR1 LGHNA, CDR2 YSLEER. Trimming removed 3 bases at V and 5 bases at J, with 8 bases between. The CDR3 totals 13 residues. CDR3 sequence: CASSQGTDNEQFF. The DNA for the CDR3 is TGCGCCAGCAGCCAGGGGACTGACAATGAGCAGTTCTTC.

The rearrangement links TRBV11-2 to TRBJ1-1; D gene ambiguous. This CDR3 spans 13 amino acids. Germline V gene sequence: CDR1 SGHAT, CDR2 FQNNGV. V shed 2 bases and J shed 5 bases, with 9 bases lying between them. In DNA, the CDR3 is TGTGCCAGCAGCTTAACGGGGTGGACTGAAGCTTTCTTT. This sequence encodes CASSLTGWTEAFF.